The 6 T cell receptor beta chains given below trace back to one sample, sequenced in a study of cytomegalovirus exposure and HLA in healthy donors (dated by TCRdb to 2017 to 2019). Receptor amplification or capture employed the immunoSEQ multiplex PCR assay. TCRdb holds this immuneACCESS table with in-frame rearrangements only. Some clones are missing; in checked studies, unresolved V genes explain under half, and the rest has no known cause. The sample includes 130,000 to 150,000 clones, with almost 85% observed a single time. The ten largest clonotypes hold roughly 1.4% of the sample. Sequenced material: PBMCs. The receptors were sampled from a woman in her thirties in good health and CMV-seronegative.

The CDR3 DNA is TGTGCCAGCAGGCAGGGGGCTGGAAACACCATATATTTT. This translates into CASRQGAGNTIYF. This sequence joins TRBV28 and TRBJ1-3; 7 nucleotides match TRBD1. The germline V gene has CDR1 MDHEN and CDR2 SYDVKM. With 6 bases clipped from V and 2 bases from J, the junction kept 1 base outside the gene matches. This CDR3 is built from 13 residues.

This clone was counted a few times. This chain uses TRBV10-3 with TRBJ2-7, with D possibly matching TRBD1 (6 bases). This CDR3 spans 13 amino acids. From germline, CDR1 is ENHRY and CDR2 SYGVKD. V lost 6 bases, J lost 2 bases, and 11 bases lay in between. For the CDR3, the DNA is TGTGCCATCAGAGACAGGTCCCCCTACGAGCAGTACTTC. It is translated as CAIRDRSPYEQYF.

This clone counts as medium-sized (0.01 to 0.1%). This chain uses TRBV7-9 with TRBJ2-7; perhaps TRBD1 as D (5 bases). The CDR3 sequence is 16 residues long. Trimming left V 5 bases short and J 2 bases short, with 19 bases between. Germline CDR1 reads SEHNR; CDR2 reads FQNEAQ (reference sequence). The CDR3 loop is CASSPPRQGFTYEQYF. CDR3 coding DNA: TGTGCCAGCAGCCCCCCGCGGCAGGGATTTACCTACGAGCAGTACTTC.

The chain joins TRBV4-2 to TRBJ2-5; 9 bases fit TRBD2. Germline V gene sequence: CDR1 LGHNA, CDR2 YNFKEQ. Trimming removed 4 bases from V and 5 bases from J; junction bases left unmatched: 11. The CDR3 extends over 16 amino acids. CDR3 in amino acids: CASSPWNSGGSETQYF. In DNA, the CDR3 is TGTGCCAGCAGCCCATGGAACAGCGGGGGGTCGGAGACCCAGTACTTC.

The V and J genes are TRBV5-5 and TRBJ2-3; TRBD1 might be the D (6 bases). This CDR3 spans 15 amino acids. V gave up 1 base and J gave up 4 bases, with 13 bases separating them. The germline V gene encodes CDR1 SGHKS and CDR2 YYEKEE (reference sequence). The CDR3 bases are TGTGCCAGCAGCTTGAGGGGGAATTCGGCAGATACGCAGTATTTT. This translates into CASSLRGNSADTQYF.

The chain is built from TRBV7-7 and TRBJ2-1; D remains unclear. The V and J ends lost 6 bases and 1 base respectively, with 13 bases between them. Germline V lookup: CDR1 SSHAT, CDR2 FNYEAQ (reference sequence). This CDR3 is built from 15 residues. Here the CDR3 DNA reads TGTGCCAGCAGTTCAGGAATTGGGTCCTACAATGAGCAGTTCTTC. Amino acids: CASSSGIGSYNEQFF.